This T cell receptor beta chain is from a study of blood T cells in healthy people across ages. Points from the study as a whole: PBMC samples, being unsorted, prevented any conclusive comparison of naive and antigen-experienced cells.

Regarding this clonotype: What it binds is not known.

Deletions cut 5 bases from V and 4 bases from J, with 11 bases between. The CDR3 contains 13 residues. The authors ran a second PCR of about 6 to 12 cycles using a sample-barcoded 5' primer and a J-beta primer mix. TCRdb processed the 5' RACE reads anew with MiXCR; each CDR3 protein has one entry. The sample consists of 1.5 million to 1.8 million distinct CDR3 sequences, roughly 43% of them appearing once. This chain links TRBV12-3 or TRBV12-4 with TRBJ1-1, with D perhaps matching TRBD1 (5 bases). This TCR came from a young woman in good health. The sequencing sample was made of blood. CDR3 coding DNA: TGTGCCAGCAGTATACAGGAAGGCACTGAAGCTTTCTTT. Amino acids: CASSIQEGTEAFF.